A selection of T cell receptor beta chains follows, all from one sample in a study of T cells in Graves' hyperthyroidism and ophthalmopathy. Each CDR3 protein gets one entry after TCRdb re-called the multiplex PCR reads with MiXCR. Of around 300,000 distinct CDR3 sequences in the sample, around 14% are singletons; the top ten hold just under 25%. The sample taken for sequencing was blood. All receptors come from a woman aged 25 to 39 with Graves' hyperthyroidism. Each CDR3 is given with its conserved first and last residue. Each record gives: J gene, D gene, clone size, CDR3 length, V gene, CDR3 protein, CDR3 DNA. The D gene is left open where the match is weak. The size of a clone is reported for some rows only, either as once, few or many, or as a class for expanded clones.

TRBJ2-3 NA NA 14 TRBV6-1 CASQAAYDTDTQYF TGTGCTTCTCAGGCAGCGTACGACACAGATACGCAGTATTTT
TRBJ1-1 NA many 13 TRBV28 CASSPAVNTEAFF TGTGCCAGCAGTCCCGCGGTGAACACTGAAGCTTTCTTT
TRBJ1-2 NA many 13 TRBV28 CASSLENDYGYTF TGTGCCAGCAGTTTGGAGAATGACTATGGCTACACCTTC
TRBJ2-1 NA few 15 TRBV4-1 CASSPDTLSYNEQFF TGCGCCAGCAGCCCGGACACCTTGAGCTACAATGAGCAGTTCTTC
TRBJ2-1 NA NA 15 TRBV4-3 CASSQVASSYNEQFF TGCGCCAGCAGCCAAGTTGCGAGCTCCTACAATGAGCAGTTCTTC
TRBJ2-7 NA many 15 TRBV14 CASSHVSLGPGEQYF TGTGCCAGCAGCCACGTATCTTTGGGGCCGGGAGAGCAGTACTTC
TRBJ2-7 NA NA 14 TRBV20-1 CSAERPGFAPEQYF TGCAGTGCTGAGAGGCCGGGATTCGCCCCTGAGCAGTACTTC
TRBJ1-2 NA many 15 TRBV27 CASRAAQGLPGGYTF TGTGCCAGCAGAGCGGCTCAGGGGCTCCCGGGGGGCTACACCTTC
TRBJ1-2 TRBD1 many 13 TRBV2 CASREGQPNGYTF TGTGCCAGCAGAGAGGGACAGCCAAATGGCTACACCTTC
TRBJ2-7 TRBD2 NA 17 TRBV19 CASSIGLSGRTTHEQYF TGTGCCAGTAGTATAGGATTAAGCGGGAGGACAACCCACGAGCAGTACTTC
TRBJ2-2 NA few 13 TRBV3-1 CACRGPNTGELFF TGTGCCTGCAGGGGTCCGAACACCGGGGAGCTGTTTTTT
TRBJ1-5 NA many 13 TRBV28 CASSFQQVQPQHF TGTGCCAGCAGTTTCCAGCAGGTTCAGCCCCAGCATTTT
TRBJ1-1 NA NA 15 TRBV7-9 CASSLRGAGSTEAFF TGTGCCAGCAGCTTACGGGGCGCGGGTTCGACTGAAGCTTTCTTT
TRBJ1-2 NA NA 15 TRBV6-2/TRBV6-3 CASSYSGRLNYGYTF TGTGCCAGCAGTTACTCTGGCCGATTGAACTATGGCTACACCTTC
TRBJ2-1 NA NA 15 TRBV6-2/TRBV6-3 CASFTPGAENNEQFF TGTGCCAGCTTCACCCCAGGGGCGGAGAACAATGAGCAGTTCTTC
TRBJ2-7 TRBD2 many 15 TRBV28 CASSLGGSSSYEQYF TGTGCCAGCAGCTTGGGAGGGTCGAGCTCCTACGAGCAGTACTTC
TRBJ1-5 NA NA 12 TRBV29-1 CSVGSSNQPQHF TGCAGCGTTGGTAGTAGCAATCAGCCCCAGCATTTT
TRBJ2-7 TRBD2 NA 15 TRBV14 CASSQKAGGLHEQYF TGTGCCAGCAGCCAGAAAGCGGGAGGGCTGCACGAGCAGTACTTC
TRBJ1-2 NA NA 17 TRBV30 CAWFGGGPARGASGYTF TGTGCCTGGTTTGGGGGCGGGCCCGCCCGGGGGGCGTCGGGCTACACCTTC
TRBJ2-5 TRBD1 many 15 TRBV2 CASSEGTRGRETQYF TGTGCCAGCAGTGAAGGGACCAGGGGGCGAGAGACCCAGTACTTC
TRBJ2-1 TRBD2 many 19 TRBV7-2 CASSRWWGDGTSGPNEQFF TGTGCCAGCAGCCGGTGGTGGGGGGACGGGACTAGCGGGCCCAATGAGCAGTTCTTC
TRBJ2-3 NA NA 14 TRBV20-1 CSVDKGSTTDTQYF TGCAGTGTGGACAAAGGAAGTACCACAGATACGCAGTATTTT
TRBJ2-2 TRBD2 few 18 TRBV20-1 CSASGTSDLRMNTGELFF TGCAGTGCATCCGGGACTAGCGATCTTCGGATGAACACCGGGGAGCTGTTTTTT
TRBJ2-3 TRBD1 few 14 TRBV28 CASSSQGARDTQYF TGTGCCAGCAGTTCACAGGGGGCGAGGGATACGCAGTATTTT
TRBJ1-1 TRBD1 few 15 TRBV7-6 CASSPRQGAATEAFF TGTGCCAGCAGCCCCCGACAGGGGGCTGCCACTGAAGCTTTCTTT
TRBJ2-5 TRBD2 many 13 TRBV29-1 CSAGGTARETQYF TGCAGCGCCGGGGGGACTGCCCGAGAGACCCAGTACTTC
TRBJ1-4 NA NA 17 TRBV14 CASSQVTWGGHNEKLFF TGTGCCAGCAGCCAAGTCACCTGGGGCGGACATAATGAAAAACTGTTTTTT
TRBJ2-7 NA few 16 TRBV6-1 CASSKHTKVEDYEQYF TGTGCCAGCAGTAAACACACAAAGGTGGAGGACTACGAGCAGTACTTC
TRBJ2-1 TRBD1 many 14 TRBV2 CASLWDRGVNEQFF TGTGCCAGCCTCTGGGACAGGGGAGTTAATGAGCAGTTCTTC
TRBJ1-1 TRBD1 NA 16 TRBV3-1 CASRLQGAGGNTEAFF TGTGCCAGCAGACTCCAGGGGGCTGGGGGGAACACTGAAGCTTTCTTT
TRBJ2-5 NA NA 13 TRBV15 CATSRDQEETQYF TGTGCCACCAGCAGAGATCAAGAAGAGACCCAGTACTTC
TRBJ2-7 TRBD2 many 14 TRBV10-3 CAISESGTRYEQYF TGTGCCATCAGTGAGTCCGGGACTAGATACGAGCAGTACTTC
TRBJ2-3 TRBD1 many 14 TRBV19 CASTSTGGADTQYF TGTGCCAGTACTTCGACAGGGGGAGCAGATACGCAGTATTTT
TRBJ1-1 NA few 14 TRBV4-1 CASRGPEMNTEAFF TGCGCCAGCAGAGGGCCGGAGATGAACACTGAAGCTTTCTTT
TRBJ2-4 TRBD2 many 14 TRBV29-1 CSVVEAGGPSIQYF TGCAGCGTTGTCGAGGCGGGAGGGCCGAGCATTCAGTACTTC
TRBJ1-3 NA few 13 TRBV19 CASSMVSGNTIYF TGTGCCAGTAGTATGGTCTCCGGAAACACCATATATTTT
TRBJ2-7 TRBD1 many 15 TRBV11-2 CASSRPSGQVYEQYF TGTGCCAGCAGCCGGCCCTCGGGACAGGTCTACGAGCAGTACTTC
TRBJ1-2 TRBD1 many 14 TRBV20-1 CSARGGQGRLGYTF TGCAGTGCTAGAGGCGGACAGGGTCGGTTAGGCTACACCTTC
TRBJ1-2 NA many 13 TRBV29-1 CSVGQGRGNGYTF TGCAGCGTTGGCCAGGGACGGGGGAACGGCTACACCTTC
TRBJ1-2 NA many 14 TRBV6-1 CASRRDNGVYGYTF TGTGCCAGCAGGCGGGACAATGGGGTATATGGCTACACCTTC
TRBJ2-3 TRBD2 many 15 TRBV7-2 CASRGLGRHTDTQYF TGTGCCAGCAGAGGACTAGGGCGGCACACAGATACGCAGTATTTT
TRBJ2-1 TRBD2 few 15 TRBV6-1 CASSATERGVNEQFF TGTGCCAGCAGTGCCACGGAGCGGGGTGTCAATGAGCAGTTCTTC
TRBJ2-7 NA NA 14 TRBV24-1 CATSDPTRTYEQYF TGTGCCACCAGTGATCCCACTAGGACATACGAGCAGTACTTC